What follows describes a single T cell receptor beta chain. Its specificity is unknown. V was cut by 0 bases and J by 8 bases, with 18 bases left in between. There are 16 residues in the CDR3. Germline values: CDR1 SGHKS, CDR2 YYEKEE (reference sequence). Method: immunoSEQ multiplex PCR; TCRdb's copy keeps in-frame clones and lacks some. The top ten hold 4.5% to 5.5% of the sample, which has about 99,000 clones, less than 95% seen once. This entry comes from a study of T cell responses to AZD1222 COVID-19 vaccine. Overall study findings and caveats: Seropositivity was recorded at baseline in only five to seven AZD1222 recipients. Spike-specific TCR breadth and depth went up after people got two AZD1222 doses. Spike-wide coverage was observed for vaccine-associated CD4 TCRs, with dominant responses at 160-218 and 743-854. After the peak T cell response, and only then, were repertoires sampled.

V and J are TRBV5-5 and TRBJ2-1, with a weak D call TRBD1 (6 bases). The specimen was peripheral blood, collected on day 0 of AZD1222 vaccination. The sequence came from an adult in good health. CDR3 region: CASSLAGALAHDEQFF. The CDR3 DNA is TGTGCCAGCAGCTTGGCAGGGGCTCTCGCACACGATGAGCAGTTCTTC.